The 7 T cell receptor beta chains in this list originate from one sample, sequenced in a study of blood T cell repertoires in COVID-19. Only in-frame clones appear in the TCRdb table, and some are missing; sequencing was by immunoSEQ multiplex PCR. Seen here are 300,000 to 450,000 clones, around 85% observed once, and the top ten hold 3.5% to 4%. The sequenced sample was peripheral blood. The receptors come from a young woman with acute or convalescent COVID-19.

The genes are TRBV5-6 and TRBJ2-5, with D uncertain. Germline V gives CDR1 SGHDT, CDR2 YYEEEE. This CDR3 is built from 13 residues. Between the trimmed V and J ends, which lost 4 bases and 4 bases, there was a span of 11 bases. CDR3: CASSLDLGETQYF. The CDR3 bases are TGTGCCAGCAGCCTGGACCTCGGAGAGACCCAGTACTTC.

This clone was detected a few times. The chain's CDR3 is CASSGTASNQPQHF. As DNA, the CDR3 is TGTGCCAGTAGTGGGACAGCAAGCAATCAGCCCCAGCATTTT. The V gene is TRBV19, the J gene TRBJ1-5; 7 bases map to TRBD1. This CDR3 spans 14 amino acids. Germline assignment: CDR1 LNHDA and CDR2 SQIVND (reference sequence). The V segment lost 5 bases and the J segment 1 base; nucleotides outside the gene matches: 2.

J is TRBJ2-3 and V is TRBV29-1; maybe TRBD1 (5 bases). The V end was cut by 7 bases, the J end by 2 bases, with 13 bases between. CDR1 and CDR2 (germline): SQVTM, ANQGSEA. The CDR3 is 13 amino acids. The CDR3 DNA reads TGCAGCGCCCAGGGTGGTAACACAGATACGCAGTATTTT. This translates into CSAQGGNTDTQYF.

V is TRBV7-8 and J is TRBJ1-2; no definite D call. Germline V lookup: CDR1 SGHVS, CDR2 FQNEAQ. The CDR3 runs 14 residues. V was clipped by 5 bases and J by 8 bases, with 18 bases between them. The CDR3 DNA reads as TGTGCCAGCAGCCCCCGGATTCCCCTCGGGGGCTACACCTTC. Its translation: CASSPRIPLGGYTF.

There are a few counts of this clone. This sequence joins TRBV9 and TRBJ2-7; 7 bases are a match to TRBD1. The CDR3 is 14 amino acids. The J segment lost 0 bases and the V segment lost 6 bases, leaving 6 bases of the junction unmatched. Germline V gene data show CDR1 as SGDLS and CDR2 as YYNGEE. CDR3 residues: CASTRDSDSYEQYF. The CDR3 region has the DNA TGTGCCAGCACTCGGGACAGCGACTCCTACGAGCAGTACTTC.

This clone was found a few times. The chain joins TRBV11-3 to TRBJ2-7, with D hard to call. The CDR3 spans 9 residues. From germline, CDR1 is SGHNT and CDR2 YENEEA. CDR3 loop: CVEFYEQYF. The DNA of the CDR3 is TGTGTGGAGTTCTACGAGCAGTACTTC.

This chain uses TRBV11-3 with TRBJ2-1; a possible D gene is TRBD1 (6 bases). Germline CDR1 is SGHNT and CDR2 is YENEEA. Trimming took 8 bases from V and 9 from J, leaving 14 bases between them. The CDR3 consists of 12 residues. CDR3 sequence reads: CASGHPGVEQFF. The CDR3, as DNA: TGTGCCAGCGGACACCCAGGGGTTGAGCAGTTCTTC.